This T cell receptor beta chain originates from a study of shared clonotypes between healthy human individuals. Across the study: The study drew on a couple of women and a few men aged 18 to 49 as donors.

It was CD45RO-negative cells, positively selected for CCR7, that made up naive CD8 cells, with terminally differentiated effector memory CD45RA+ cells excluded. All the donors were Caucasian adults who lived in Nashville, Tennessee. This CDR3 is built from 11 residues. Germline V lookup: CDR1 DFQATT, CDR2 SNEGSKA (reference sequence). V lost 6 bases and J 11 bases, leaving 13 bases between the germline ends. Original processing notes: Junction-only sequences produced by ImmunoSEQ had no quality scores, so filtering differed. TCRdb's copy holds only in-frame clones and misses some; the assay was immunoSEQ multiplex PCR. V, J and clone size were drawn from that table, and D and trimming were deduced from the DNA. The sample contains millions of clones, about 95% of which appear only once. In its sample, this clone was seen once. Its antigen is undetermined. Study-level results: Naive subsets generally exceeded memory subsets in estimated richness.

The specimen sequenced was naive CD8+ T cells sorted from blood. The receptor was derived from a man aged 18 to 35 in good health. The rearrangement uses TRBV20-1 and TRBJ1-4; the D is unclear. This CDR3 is CSAPPRRKLFF. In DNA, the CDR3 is TGCAGTGCGCCCCCCAGGAGGAAACTGTTTTTT.